This T cell receptor beta chain stems from a study of blood T cell repertoires in COVID-19. This clone appeared once. This CDR3 spans 12 amino acids. Germline loops: CDR1 SGHTS, CDR2 YDEGEE. Trimming stripped 5 bases from V and 5 bases from J, with 10 bases between. The assay was immunoSEQ multiplex PCR, and TCRdb's table has in-frame clones only and misses some. The table shows 50,000 to 70,000 clones, with more than 85% occurring only once. The receptor was isolated from a man in his sixties with acute or convalescent COVID-19. The chain uses TRBV5-8 and TRBJ2-5; possible D gene TRBD2, 5 bases. Sequenced input: peripheral blood. Written as DNA, the CDR3 is TGTGCCAGCAGAGGTTCTAGCGAGACCCAGTACTTC. Translation: CASRGSSETQYF.